Here is one T cell receptor (beta chain) with its context. The antigen is unknown. This was a survey-level run. The method was immunoSEQ multiplex PCR; TCRdb's version includes in-frame clones alone and lacks a portion of them. Here the sample spans about 30,000 clones, under 80% being singletons. The data originate from a study of STAT5B mutations in CD4+ large granular lymphocyte leukemia. Study in general: Healthy donors showed HLA-associated enrichment of the CDR3 'QG' motif.

Study results and limitations: Main leukemic clonotypes were patient-specific, but roughly 23% appeared at low frequency elsewhere.

The specimen was CD4+ T cells from blood buffy coats. This receptor was identified in a human donor in good health.

The CDR3 protein is CASSLRGEAFF. The CDR3 region has the DNA TGTGCCAGCAGTTTAAGGGGTGAAGCTTTCTTT. J is TRBJ1-1 and V is TRBV28; D is perhaps TRBD1 (5 bases). CDR1 is MDHEN and CDR2 is SYDVKM in the germline V gene. CDR3 length equals 11 residues. V shed 2 bases and J shed 7 bases, with 5 bases lying between them.